These T cell receptor beta chains were read from a single sample in a study of T cells in tuberculosis. Generated by immunoSEQ multiplex PCR, the TCRdb table keeps only in-frame clones and is missing some. Of roughly 19,000 clones in the sample, 75% to 90% are singletons; the top ten hold under 15%. Specimen: PBMCs. Receptor source: a donor between 5 and 29 years old with latent tuberculosis or without tuberculosis infection. Both conserved end residues are part of each CDR3. A D gene is named only where the DNA matches it firmly. Clone sizes are given selectively: once, few, many, or a class where the clone is expanded.

cdr3_nt | cdr3_aa | d_call | v_call | clone_size | j_call
TGTGCCAGCAGCCAAGAACCATCTCTTAGGGGCAGCCCGAGTCGCTCCTACAATGAGCAGTTCTTC | CASSQEPSLRGSPSRSYNEQFF | - | TRBV14 | - | TRBJ2-1
TGTGCCAGCAGCTTAGATCAGGGGTGGGCCGCGAACACTGAAGCTTTCTTT | CASSLDQGWAANTEAFF | - | TRBV11-2 | - | TRBJ1-1
TGTGCCTGGAGTACCGGACAGGGTTACGAGCAGTACTTC | CAWSTGQGYEQYF | TRBD1 | TRBV30 | few | TRBJ2-7
TGTGCCACCAGCAGATTAGGGACAGTGAACACTGAAGCTTTCTTT | CATSRLGTVNTEAFF | TRBD1 | TRBV15 | once | TRBJ1-1
TGCGCCAGCAGACTAGTGGGGGCTCCTAATGAAAAACTGTTTTTT | CASRLVGAPNEKLFF | - | TRBV10-2 | - | TRBJ1-4
TGTGCCAGCTCACCCCTAGCGGGGGGAAGTAATGAGCAGTTCTTC | CASSPLAGGSNEQFF | TRBD2 | TRBV18 | - | TRBJ2-1
TGTGCCAGCAGCTACACAGGGGGCCAGAATCAGCCCCAGCATTTT | CASSYTGGQNQPQHF | TRBD1 | TRBV7-8 | - | TRBJ1-5
TGTGCCAGCAGTGTGGAGGAGAACACTGAAGCTTTCTTT | CASSVEENTEAFF | - | TRBV2 | - | TRBJ1-1
TGTGCCAGCAGAGGGGCAGGGGATAATTCACCCCTCCACTTT | CASRGAGDNSPLHF | - | TRBV6-4 | - | TRBJ1-6
TGTGCCAGCAGTCCGCGGGAGGGGGCCAAAAACATTCAGTACTTC | CASSPREGAKNIQYF | TRBD2 | TRBV6-5 | - | TRBJ2-4
TGCGCCAGCAGCCACCGATTCGCGGGTTTCTCCGATGAGCAGTTCTTC | CASSHRFAGFSDEQFF | - | TRBV4-1 | - | TRBJ2-1
TGTGCCAGTACTAGTGGGGGGACAGGAGCCTACGAGCAGTACTTC | CASTSGGTGAYEQYF | TRBD1 | TRBV19 | - | TRBJ2-7
TGTGCCAGTAGTATAGAGAAATCGAGCTCCTATAATTCACCCCTCCACTTT | CASSIEKSSSYNSPLHF | - | TRBV19 | - | TRBJ1-6
TGTGCCAGCAGCCGGGGAATTCAAGAGACCCAGTACTTC | CASSRGIQETQYF | - | TRBV11-3 | - | TRBJ2-5
TGTGCCAGCAGCTTGGCCGCAGGGGGCATGAATGGCTACACCTTC | CASSLAAGGMNGYTF | TRBD1 | TRBV5-6 | - | TRBJ1-2
TGCGCCAGCAGCTTCTCGCAACTCCAAGAGACCCAGTACTTC | CASSFSQLQETQYF | - | TRBV5-1 | - | TRBJ2-5
TGTGCCAGCAGCTCTTTTGTGGCCACTGAAGCTTTCTTT | CASSSFVATEAFF | - | TRBV5-8 | - | TRBJ1-1
TGTGCCAGTAGAAGTGGACAGGGGGCTAGATCCTATGGCTACACCTTC | CASRSGQGARSYGYTF | TRBD1 | TRBV19 | - | TRBJ1-2
TGTGCCAGCAGCCTGGGACAGGGGAGTAATTATGGCTACACCTTC | CASSLGQGSNYGYTF | TRBD1 | TRBV5-6 | - | TRBJ1-2
TGTGCCAGCGGCGAGGGGGCTACAAACACCGGGGAGCTGTTTTTT | CASGEGATNTGELFF | TRBD1 | TRBV6-5 | - | TRBJ2-2
TGTGCCAGCAGTGAAGCGGCTAGCACAGGGCGGTATTTAACAGATACGCAGTATTTT | CASSEAASTGRYLTDTQYF | - | TRBV2 | once | TRBJ2-3
TGTGCCAGCAGTGAAAATTGGGCAGGGCCCGAAAAACTGTTTTTT | CASSENWAGPEKLFF | - | TRBV6-1 | - | TRBJ1-4
TGTGCCAGCAGCTCCCCAGCGGGGGGGCAGGGGAATGAGCAGTTCTTC | CASSSPAGGQGNEQFF | TRBD2 | TRBV9 | few | TRBJ2-1
TGTGCCATCAACCGGGACGGGAGCTCCTACGAGCAGTACTTC | CAINRDGSSYEQYF | - | TRBV10-3 | - | TRBJ2-7
TGTGCCAGCAGCCTCAACCGGGACAGGGCAGATACGCAGTATTTT | CASSLNRDRADTQYF | TRBD1 | TRBV7-8 | - | TRBJ2-3
TGCGCCAGCAGCTTGGAGGGGACAGGGAACGAAAAACTGTTTTTT | CASSLEGTGNEKLFF | TRBD1 | TRBV5-1 | few | TRBJ1-4
TGTGCCAGCAGTTCTGGACAGGGGGTTAACACTGAAGCTTTCTTT | CASSSGQGVNTEAFF | TRBD1 | TRBV28 | few | TRBJ1-1
TGTGCCAGCTCACCAGGGCAGGGGACCGACTATGGCTACACCTTC | CASSPGQGTDYGYTF | - | TRBV18 | - | TRBJ1-2
TGTGCCAGCAGTTCGCCCCGGGCATCGGGAGACTATGGCTACACCTTC | CASSSPRASGDYGYTF | - | TRBV28 | - | TRBJ1-2
TGTGCTAGTGGTTTGGCCTTTAAGGGTGCGGGGCCTAACACCGGGGAGCTGTTTTTT | CASGLAFKGAGPNTGELFF | - | TRBV12-5 | - | TRBJ2-2